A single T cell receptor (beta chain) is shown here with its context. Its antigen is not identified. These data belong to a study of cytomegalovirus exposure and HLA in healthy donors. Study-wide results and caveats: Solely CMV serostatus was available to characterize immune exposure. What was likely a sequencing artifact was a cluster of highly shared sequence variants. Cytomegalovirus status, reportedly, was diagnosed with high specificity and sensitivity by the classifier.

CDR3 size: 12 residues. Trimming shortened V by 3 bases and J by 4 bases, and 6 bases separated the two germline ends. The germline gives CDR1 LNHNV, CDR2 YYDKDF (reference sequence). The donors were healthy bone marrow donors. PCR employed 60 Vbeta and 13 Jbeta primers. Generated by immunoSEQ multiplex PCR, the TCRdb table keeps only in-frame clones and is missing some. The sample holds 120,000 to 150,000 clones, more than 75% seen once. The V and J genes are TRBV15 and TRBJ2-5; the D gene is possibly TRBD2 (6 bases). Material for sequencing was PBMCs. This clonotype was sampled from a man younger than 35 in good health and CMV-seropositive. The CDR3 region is CATSSGGETQYF. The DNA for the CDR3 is TGTGCCACCAGCAGCGGGGGAGAGACCCAGTACTTC.